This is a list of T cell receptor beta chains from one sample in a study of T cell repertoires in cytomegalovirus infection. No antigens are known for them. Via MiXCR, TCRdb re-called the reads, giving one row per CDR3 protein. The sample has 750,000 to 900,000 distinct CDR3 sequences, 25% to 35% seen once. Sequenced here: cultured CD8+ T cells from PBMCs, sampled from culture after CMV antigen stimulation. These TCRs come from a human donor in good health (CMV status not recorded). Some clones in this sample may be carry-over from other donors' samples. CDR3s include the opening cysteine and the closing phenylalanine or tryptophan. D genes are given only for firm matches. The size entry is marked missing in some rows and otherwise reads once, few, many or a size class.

CDR3: CASSMWRGGNTEAFF
DNA: TGTGCCAGTAGTATGTGGAGGGGTGGAAACACTGAAGCTTTCTTT
V: TRBV19
D: .
size: .
J: TRBJ1-1

CDR3: CASSDSGAEAFF
DNA: TGTGCCAGCAGTGACTCGGGCGCTGAAGCTTTCTTT
V: TRBV6-4
D: .
size: .
J: TRBJ1-1

CDR3: CASSLGQGSQPQHF
DNA: TGTGCCAGCAGCTTAGGACAGGGATCGCAGCCCCAGCATTTT
V: TRBV12-3/TRBV12-4
D: TRBD1
size: many
J: TRBJ1-5

CDR3: CASSHAGGTGANVLTF
DNA: TGCGCCAGCAGCCACGCAGGGGGTACTGGGGCCAACGTCCTGACTTTC
V: TRBV4-3
D: TRBD1
size: .
J: TRBJ2-6

CDR3: CASSYSGGAPGYF
DNA: TGTGCCAGCAGTTACTCAGGGGGCGCCCCAGGATATTTT
V: TRBV6-5
D: TRBD1
size: few
J: TRBJ2-3

CDR3: CASSWNRVLIDTQYF
DNA: TGTGCCAGCAGCTGGAACAGGGTTCTCATAGATACGCAGTATTTT
V: TRBV5-6
D: .
size: many
J: TRBJ2-3

CDR3: CSASGRGPLGGISGANVLTF
DNA: TGCAGTGCTAGCGGGAGGGGGCCCCTAGGAGGGATCTCTGGGGCCAACGTCCTGACTTTC
V: TRBV20-1
D: .
size: .
J: TRBJ2-6

CDR3: CASRTGRDPNYGYTF
DNA: TGTGCCTCACGGACAGGGAGGGATCCTAACTATGGCTACACCTTC
V: TRBV19
D: TRBD1
size: once
J: TRBJ1-2

CDR3: CASSLLDRLNIQYF
DNA: TGTGCCAGCAGTTTATTGGACAGGTTAAACATTCAGTACTTC
V: TRBV27
D: TRBD1
size: few
J: TRBJ2-4

CDR3: CASTPFGAGGPDTQYF
DNA: TGTGCCAGTACCCCATTTGGGGCGGGGGGGCCGGATACGCAGTATTTT
V: TRBV19
D: TRBD2
size: .
J: TRBJ2-3

CDR3: CASSFFQSGEGVGETQYF
DNA: TGTGCCAGCTCTTTCTTCCAAAGCGGGGAGGGTGTGGGAGAGACCCAGTACTTC
V: TRBV6-2/TRBV6-3
D: TRBD2
size: .
J: TRBJ2-5

CDR3: CASSVGGGRSDEQFF
DNA: TGTGCCAGCAGCGTTGGGGGGGGCCGATCTGATGAGCAGTTCTTC
V: TRBV9
D: .
size: .
J: TRBJ2-1

CDR3: CASSFPTSGGATEQFF
DNA: TGTGCCAGCAGCTTCCCAACTAGCGGGGGGGCGACTGAGCAGTTCTTC
V: TRBV5-6
D: TRBD2
size: few
J: TRBJ2-1

CDR3: CASSLSGRGKNIQYF
DNA: TGTGCCAGCAGTTTATCGGGGAGGGGCAAAAACATTCAGTACTTC
V: TRBV27
D: TRBD2
size: .
J: TRBJ2-4

CDR3: CASSLLAGGPQTQYF
DNA: TGTGCCAGCAGTTTACTAGCGGGGGGCCCCCAGACCCAGTACTTC
V: TRBV27
D: TRBD2
size: .
J: TRBJ2-5

CDR3: CSVPGTLMNGYTF
DNA: TGCAGCGTTCCCGGGACATTAATGAATGGCTACACCTTC
V: TRBV29-1
D: .
size: .
J: TRBJ1-2

CDR3: CASSPTGAYYGYTF
DNA: TGTGCCAGCAGCCCGACAGGGGCCTACTATGGCTACACCTTC
V: TRBV6-1
D: TRBD1
size: many
J: TRBJ1-2

CDR3: CASILGPHRVEETQYF
DNA: TGTGCCAGCATCCTGGGCCCACACAGGGTAGAAGAGACCCAGTACTTC
V: TRBV6-2/TRBV6-3
D: .
size: few
J: TRBJ2-5

CDR3: CSARDRQAIYYEQYF
DNA: TGCAGTGCTAGAGATCGGCAGGCGATATACTACGAGCAGTACTTC
V: TRBV20-1
D: .
size: .
J: TRBJ2-7

CDR3: CASSVAGQGSVTGELFF
DNA: TGTGCCAGCAGCGTAGCGGGTCAGGGGTCGGTCACCGGGGAGCTGTTTTTT
V: TRBV9
D: .
size: .
J: TRBJ2-2

CDR3: CASSPGWVLEPQHF
DNA: TGTGCCAGCAGCCCAGGGTGGGTTTTGGAGCCCCAGCATTTT
V: TRBV12-3/TRBV12-4
D: .
size: few
J: TRBJ1-5

CDR3: CASSQDDAGAQGTEAFF
DNA: TGTGCCAGCAGCCAAGATGATGCGGGGGCCCAGGGCACTGAAGCTTTCTTT
V: TRBV4-2
D: .
size: few
J: TRBJ1-1

CDR3: CASRYDGAGEAFF
DNA: TGTGCCAGCAGATATGACGGTGCAGGTGAAGCTTTCTTT
V: TRBV6-2/TRBV6-3
D: .
size: few
J: TRBJ1-1

CDR3: CASSPPVEGYEQYF
DNA: TGTGCCAGCAGCCCCCCGGTAGAGGGCTACGAGCAGTACTTC
V: TRBV7-8
D: .
size: .
J: TRBJ2-7

CDR3: CASSLASPPLTQETQYF
DNA: TGTGCCAGCAGCTTAGCAAGCCCCCCATTAACCCAAGAGACCCAGTACTTC
V: TRBV7-2
D: .
size: many
J: TRBJ2-5

CDR3: CASSSLASGGELFF
DNA: TGTGCCAGCAGTTCACTAGCGAGCGGCGGGGAGCTGTTTTTT
V: TRBV6-2/TRBV6-3
D: TRBD2
size: few
J: TRBJ2-2

CDR3: CASSPGTGMWLF
DNA: TGTGCCAGCAGCCCAGGGACAGGGATGTGGCTTTTT
V: TRBV3-1
D: TRBD1
size: .
J: TRBJ1-1

CDR3: CASSTGEYYGYTF
DNA: TGTGCCAGCAGTACAGGGGAATACTATGGCTACACCTTC
V: TRBV7-9
D: TRBD1
size: many
J: TRBJ1-2

CDR3: CASSPRDGMSYNEQFF
DNA: TGTGCCAGCAGCCCCCGGGACGGAATGTCCTACAATGAGCAGTTCTTC
V: TRBV7-2
D: .
size: .
J: TRBJ2-1

CDR3: CASSQTGGGPEAFF
DNA: TGTGCCAGTAGCCAGACAGGGGGTGGTCCCGAAGCTTTCTTT
V: TRBV19
D: TRBD1
size: few
J: TRBJ1-1

CDR3: CATSDLEDPETQYF
DNA: TGTGCCACCAGTGATTTAGAGGACCCAGAGACCCAGTACTTC
V: TRBV24-1
D: .
size: .
J: TRBJ2-5

CDR3: CASSQEGAGGETQYF
DNA: TGCGCCAGCAGCCAAGAAGGGGCAGGGGGAGAGACCCAGTACTTC
V: TRBV4-1
D: TRBD1
size: few
J: TRBJ2-5

CDR3: CASSQDNGNYGYTF
DNA: TGTGCCAGCAGCCAAGATAACGGAAACTATGGCTACACCTTC
V: TRBV14
D: .
size: few
J: TRBJ1-2

CDR3: CAIRLGGGHSNQPQHF
DNA: TGTGCCATCCGTTTGGGAGGGGGCCATAGCAATCAGCCCCAGCATTTT
V: TRBV28
D: TRBD1
size: .
J: TRBJ1-5

CDR3: CASSLVPDNTNTGELFF
DNA: TGTGCCAGCAGCTTAGTACCGGACAACACGAACACCGGGGAGCTGTTTTTT
V: TRBV11-2
D: .
size: .
J: TRBJ2-2

CDR3: CATSRGHIRDVTYEQYF
DNA: TGTGCCACCAGCAGAGGACATATCCGGGACGTTACCTACGAGCAGTACTTC
V: TRBV15
D: .
size: .
J: TRBJ2-7

CDR3: CASSFVAHTNTGELFF
DNA: TGTGCCAGCAGCTTTGTGGCCCATACGAACACCGGGGAGCTGTTTTTT
V: TRBV11-2
D: .
size: few
J: TRBJ2-2